The 9 T cell receptor beta chains listed next were all sequenced from one sample in a study of Tregs in tolerant kidney transplant recipients. Libraries were prepared by immunoSEQ multiplex PCR; TCRdb keeps only in-frame clonotypes and omits some of them. Found here are tens of thousands of clones, around 90% of them singletons; the top ten hold approximately 0.4%. Specimen: CD4+ T cells from blood, collected before the transplant. Receptors originate from a human donor who received a combined kidney and bone marrow transplant.

CDR3 coding DNA: TGTGCCATCAGCGAGACTTGGAACACTGAAGCTTTCTTT. Protein: CAISETWNTEAFF. This chain connects TRBV10-3 to TRBJ1-1; D unresolved. Germline V gene data show CDR1 as ENHRY and CDR2 as SYGVKD. V gave up 6 bases and J gave up 1 base, with 9 bases separating them. This CDR3 has 13 residues.

The chain combines TRBV5-4 with TRBJ2-7; 13 bases agree with TRBD2. Germline V gene lookup returns CDR1 SGHNT and CDR2 YYREEE (reference sequence). With V trimmed by 4 bases and J by 2 bases, 6 bases remained unmatched. CDR3 length equals 16 residues. CDR3 sequence: CASSQPGTSGAYEQYF. In DNA form, the CDR3 reads TGTGCCAGCAGCCAACCCGGGACTAGCGGGGCCTACGAGCAGTACTTC.

The J gene is TRBJ2-7, the V gene TRBV27; 10 bases line up with TRBD2. V gave up 6 bases and J gave up 6 bases; unmatched junction bases: 5. The CDR3 length is 13 residues. Germline V lookup: CDR1 MNHEY, CDR2 SMNVEV (reference sequence). The CDR3 region has the DNA TGTGCCAGCAGGTCTAGCGGGAGTGGCGAGCAGTACTTC. Translated: CASRSSGSGEQYF.

This rearrangement joins TRBV30 to TRBJ2-7; 7 positions match TRBD2. The CDR3 spans 13 residues. V lost 1 base and J lost 5; bases outside the gene matches: 5. Germline loops: CDR1 GTSNPN, CDR2 SVGIG (reference sequence). The CDR3 nucleotides read TGTGCCTGGAGTGGGCTAGCGGTCGACGAGCAGTACTTC. Its translation: CAWSGLAVDEQYF.

V and J are TRBV7-8 and TRBJ2-7; D is possibly TRBD2 (5 bases). Deletions cut 4 bases from V and 3 bases from J, with 13 bases between. CDR1 and CDR2 (germline): SGHVS, FQNEAQ. This CDR3 has 14 amino acids. The CDR3 region is CASSSRTGFYEQYF. CDR3 coding DNA: TGTGCCAGCAGCTCAAGGACTGGATTCTACGAGCAGTACTTC.

The gene calls are TRBV5-4 and TRBJ2-7, with 8 bases lining up with TRBD2. After removal of 2 bases from V and 4 bases from J, the junction contained 5 bases not matched to a gene. The CDR3 sequence is 14 residues long. CDR1 and CDR2 from the germline V gene are SGHNT and YYREEE (reference sequence). The chain's CDR3 is CASSFSGTPYEQYF. The DNA of the CDR3 is TGTGCCAGCAGCTTTAGCGGGACCCCATACGAGCAGTACTTC.

About this clone itself: Its ends do not fully match the called genes, so a read error is possible. The chain joins TRBV20-1 to TRBJ2-7; a possible D gene is TRBD2 (6 bases). This CDR3 region has 9 residues. Germline lookup yields CDR1 DFQATT and CDR2 SNEGSKA (reference sequence). In DNA, the CDR3 is TGCAGTGCTGGAACCGGGAGTAACTTC. Amino acids: CSAGTGSNF.

The rearrangement links TRBV7-2 to TRBJ2-2; 7 bases agree with TRBD1. CDR3 length: 16 amino acids. Trimming took 5 bases from V and 1 from J; bases not matched to a gene: 7. Per germline, CDR1 SGHTA and CDR2 FQGNSA. In DNA form, the CDR3 reads TGTGCCAGCAGCGCGTACAGGGGTCTGAACACCGGGGAGCTGTTTTTT. Translating it yields CASSAYRGLNTGELFF.

The V gene is TRBV7-9, the J gene TRBJ2-5, with 13 bases lining up with TRBD2. The germline CDR1 and CDR2 sequences are SEHNR and FQNEAQ (reference sequence). Germline trimming cut 4 bases from V and 4 bases from J; bases unmatched to any gene: 6. This CDR3 is built from 16 residues. The CDR3 DNA reads as TGTGCCAGCAGCTCGGGACTAGCGGGATCGAGAGAGACCCAGTACTTC. Translated: CASSSGLAGSRETQYF.